This record concerns one T cell receptor (beta chain) sequence. What it recognizes is unknown. The study ran its PCR with 60 Vbeta and 13 Jbeta primers. The assay was immunoSEQ multiplex PCR, and TCRdb's table has in-frame clones only and misses some. The data show roughly 120,000 clones, approximately 80% seen once. Though probably carrying unrecorded immune exposures, donors were nominally healthy at sampling. Between the trimmed V and J ends, which lost 0 bases and 2 bases, there was a span of 12 bases. CDR3 length: 15 residues. The germline CDR1 and CDR2 sequences are SGDLS and YYNGEE. This specimen comes from a study of cytomegalovirus exposure and HLA in healthy donors. Points from the study as a whole: Some TCR beta chains (164 of them) were listed as cytomegalovirus-associated. It was likely that a cluster of highly shared sequence variants was a sequencing artifact.

The sample was PBMCs. The chain couples TRBV9 to TRBJ2-7; D is possibly TRBD2 (5 bases). The clonotype originates from a woman between 40 and 55 years old in good health and CMV-seropositive. The CDR3 region has the DNA TGTGCCAGCAGCGTAGATGAGGGTGTGACCTACGAGCAGTACTTC. Protein sequence: CASSVDEGVTYEQYF.